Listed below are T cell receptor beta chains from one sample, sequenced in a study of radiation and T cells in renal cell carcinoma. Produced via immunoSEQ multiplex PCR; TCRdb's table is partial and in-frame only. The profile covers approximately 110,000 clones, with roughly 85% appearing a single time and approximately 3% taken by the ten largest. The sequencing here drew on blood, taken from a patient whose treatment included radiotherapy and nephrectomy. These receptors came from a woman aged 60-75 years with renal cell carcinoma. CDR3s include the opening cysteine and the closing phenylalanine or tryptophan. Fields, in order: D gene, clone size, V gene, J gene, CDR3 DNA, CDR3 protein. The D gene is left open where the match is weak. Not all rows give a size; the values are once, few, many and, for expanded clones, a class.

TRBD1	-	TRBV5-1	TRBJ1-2	TGCGCCAGCAGCTTGACGACAGGGGGAGCTGGCTACACCTTC	CASSLTTGGAGYTF
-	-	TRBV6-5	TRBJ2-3	TGTGCCAGCAGGAAGGACCACACAGATACGCAGTATTTT	CASRKDHTDTQYF
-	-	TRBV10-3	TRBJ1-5	TGTGCCATCAGTCCTACACTGACTGTTAGCAATCAGCCCCAGCATTTT	CAISPTLTVSNQPQHF
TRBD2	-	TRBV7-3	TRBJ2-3	TGTGCCAGCAGCTATCGACTAGCGGGGAGCACAGATACGCAGTATTTT	CASSYRLAGSTDTQYF
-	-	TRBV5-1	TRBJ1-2	TGCGCCAGCAGCAGAGAGAGGGGGACGGATGGCTACACCTTC	CASSRERGTDGYTF
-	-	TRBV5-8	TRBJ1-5	TGTGCCAGCAGCCGAGAGTGGAATCAGCCCCAGCATTTT	CASSREWNQPQHF
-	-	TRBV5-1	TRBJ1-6	TGCGCCAGCAGCTTGGAGGTGAGCTCCTATAATTCACCCCTCCACTTT	CASSLEVSSYNSPLHF
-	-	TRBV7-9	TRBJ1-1	TGTGCCAGCAGCCCCCAGGCGGAGGTCACTGAAGCTTTCTTT	CASSPQAEVTEAFF
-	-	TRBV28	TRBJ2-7	TGTGCCAGCAGTTCCCTACAGGCCCCCTACGAGCAGTACTTC	CASSSLQAPYEQYF
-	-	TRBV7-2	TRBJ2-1	TGTGCCAGCAGCTCTATAGCGGCATACAATGAGCAGTTCTTC	CASSSIAAYNEQFF
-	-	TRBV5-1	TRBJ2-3	TGCGCCAGCAGCTTCTCAGGGGCAGATACGCAGTATTTT	CASSFSGADTQYF
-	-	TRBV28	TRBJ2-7	TGTGCCAGCACCGGGACGAGGGACGAGCAGTACTTC	CASTGTRDEQYF
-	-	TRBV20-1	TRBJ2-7	TGCAGTTCCGGGGTTGGGTACGAGCAGTACTTC	CSSGVGYEQYF
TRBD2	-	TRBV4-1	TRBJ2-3	TGCGCCAGCAGCCAAGAGAGCGGGGGTTACACAGATACGCAGTATTTT	CASSQESGGYTDTQYF
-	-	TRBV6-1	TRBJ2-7	TGTGCCAGCAGTGAAGCGCTTCGACGGGGAGCCTACGAGCAGTACTTC	CASSEALRRGAYEQYF
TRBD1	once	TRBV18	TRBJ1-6	TGTGCCAGCTCACCCTCGACAGGGGATTCACCCCTCCACTTT	CASSPSTGDSPLHF
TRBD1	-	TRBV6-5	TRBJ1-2	TGTGCCAGCAGTTACTCTGGGAGGGGGCTTGGTGGCTACACCTTC	CASSYSGRGLGGYTF
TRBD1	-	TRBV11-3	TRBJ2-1	TGTGCCAGCAGCTCGGGACAGGGGTTGTGGAATGAGCAGTTCTTC	CASSSGQGLWNEQFF
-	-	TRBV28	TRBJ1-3	TGTGCCAGCAGTCAGACAGGCTCTGGAAACACCATATATTTT	CASSQTGSGNTIYF
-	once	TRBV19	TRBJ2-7	TGTGCCAGTAGTATCATGGGCGGCGACTACGAGCAGTACTTC	CASSIMGGDYEQYF
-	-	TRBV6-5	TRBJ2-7	TGTGCCACCACGGGCGAGGGCTACGAGCAGTACTTC	CATTGEGYEQYF
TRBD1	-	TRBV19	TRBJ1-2	TGTGCCAGTACCCCACAGGGGCCGTCTAACTATGGCTACACCTTC	CASTPQGPSNYGYTF
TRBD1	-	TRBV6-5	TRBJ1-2	TGTGCCAGCAGTTACGGCAGGGGGCGTAGCTATGGCTACACCTTC	CASSYGRGRSYGYTF